These 19 T cell receptor beta chains came from one sample sequenced in a study of monozygotic twins with inflammatory bowel disease. TCRdb re-called the 5' RACE reads and catalogs CDR3 proteins one per entry, DNA excluded. Here the sample table reports about 110,000 distinct CDR3 sequences. Material: blood. Receptor source: a human donor with ulcerative colitis or Crohn's disease, or a healthy co-twin of an affected twin (not recorded which).

This chain connects TRBV18 to TRBJ2-5. CDR3 size: 15 residues. CDR1 KGHSH and CDR2 LQKENI come from the germline V gene. CDR3: CASSPRVGRQETQYF. Filled out from reference TRBV18 and TRBJ2-5, the complete variable domain reads NAGVMQNPRHLVRRRGQEARLRCSPMKGHSHVYWYRQLPEEGLKFMVYLQKENIIDESGMPKERFSAEFPKEGPSILRIQQVVRGDSAAYFCASSPRVGRQETQYFGPGTRLLVL.

The chain joins TRBV5-6 to TRBJ1-1. The germline V gene has CDR1 SGHDT and CDR2 YYEEEE. The CDR3 consists of 13 residues. The CDR3 sequence is CASSLGANTEVFF.

This rearrangement joins TRBV5-1 to TRBJ2-1; without DNA, the TCRdb call of TRBD2 cannot be checked. The CDR3 runs 20 residues. CDR1 is SGHRS and CDR2 is YFSETQ in the germline V gene. CDR3 protein: CASSSQSGTSLKSSYNEQFF.

The V gene is TRBV30, the J gene TRBJ2-5; TCRdb names TRBD2, which stays unverified in the absence of DNA. Germline V lookup: CDR1 GTSNPN, CDR2 SVGIG (reference sequence). The CDR3 is made up of 14 amino acids. This chain's CDR3 is CAWSKGLGAETQYF.

The gene calls are TRBV3-1 and TRBJ2-7; TCRdb selects TRBD1, and the lack of DNA leaves this call unchecked. The germline V gene encodes CDR1 LGHDT and CDR2 YNNKEL (reference sequence). This CDR3 contains 14 residues. CDR3 amino acids: CASSHLTEAYEQYF.

This chain links TRBV12-3 or TRBV12-4 with TRBJ2-4; TCRdb reports TRBD1, a call that lacks DNA to check it against. The length of the CDR3 is 14 residues. The CDR3 sequence is CASSHSGTENIQYF.

The rearrangement joins TRBV5-1 to TRBJ2-2; TCRdb selects TRBD2, and the lack of DNA leaves this call unchecked. The CDR3 loop spans 15 amino acids. CDR1 is SGHRS, CDR2 YFSETQ, per germline. This CDR3 is CASSAGTSGTGELFF.

The chain carries TRBV14 and TRBJ2-1. Germline lookup yields CDR1 SGHDN and CDR2 FVKESK. This CDR3 spans 16 amino acids. CDR3: CASSHPEWALSNEQFF.

The J gene is TRBJ2-3, the V gene TRBV9; TCRdb's D call of TRBD2 is untestable without DNA. Germline CDR1 is SGDLS and CDR2 is YYNGEE. The CDR3 sequence is 15 residues long. The CDR3 spells CASSHGASGGDTQYF.

V gene TRBV5-5 combines with J gene TRBJ1-6. The germline CDR1 and CDR2 sequences are SGHKS and YYEKEE (reference sequence). This CDR3 has 14 amino acids. CDR3 sequence reads: CASSLGTASSPLHF.

This chain connects TRBV20-1 to TRBJ2-1. Germline V lookup: CDR1 DFQATT, CDR2 SNEGSKA (reference sequence). CDR3 size: 17 residues. CDR3 loop: CSARSLAILSSYNEQFF.

This rearrangement joins TRBV7-9 to TRBJ1-1; with no DNA, the TCRdb D assignment of TRBD1 cannot be verified. Germline CDR1 reads SEHNR; CDR2 reads FQNEAQ (reference sequence). There are 15 residues in the CDR3. Here the CDR3 reads CASRPRGGSFTEAFF.

The V gene is TRBV5-1, the J gene TRBJ2-5; checking the TCRdb D call of TRBD2 is not possible without DNA. Germline CDR1 SGHRS, CDR2 YFSETQ. There are 15 residues in the CDR3. CDR3 sequence: CASSQLAGGDETQYF.

This chain uses TRBV12-3 or TRBV12-4 with TRBJ1-5; there is no DNA to check the TCRdb D call of TRBD1. The CDR3 consists of 16 residues. The CDR3 sequence is CASSPLDRGAGQPQHF.

The chain employs TRBV20-1 and TRBJ2-7. CDR1 DFQATT and CDR2 SNEGSKA come from the germline V gene (reference sequence). This CDR3 has 13 amino acids. The chain's CDR3 is CSAGQIPPYEQYF.

The rearrangement uses TRBV5-5 and TRBJ2-4. Germline values: CDR1 SGHKS, CDR2 YYEKEE (reference sequence). The CDR3 is made up of 14 amino acids. The CDR3 loop is CASSLGWERNIQYF.

The CDR3 protein is CASSYRDGNQPQHF. V usage is TRBV7-2 and J usage is TRBJ1-5; TCRdb picks TRBD1, but there is no DNA to check that call. The CDR3 totals 14 residues. The germline CDR1 and CDR2 sequences are SGHTA and FQGNSA.

This chain connects TRBV20-1 to TRBJ2-3; absent DNA, TCRdb's TRBD1 call cannot be checked. CDR3 length: 15 amino acids. The V gene's germline CDR1 is DFQATT and CDR2 SNEGSKA (reference sequence). The chain's CDR3 is CSARALGTPRDTQYF.

The chain has TRBV14 and TRBJ2-5; the TCRdb call, TRBD1, lacks DNA for checking. Germline loops: CDR1 SGHDN, CDR2 FVKESK. CDR3 length equals 15 residues. CDR3 protein: CASSQAGSPFGAQYF. Full variable domain (outside the CDR3, taken from reference TRBV14 and TRBJ2-5): EAGVTQFPSHSVIEKGQTVTLRCDPISGHDNLYWYRRVMGKEIKFLLHFVKESKQDESGMPNNRFLAERTGGTYSTLKVQPAELEDSGVYFCASSQAGSPFGAQYFGPGTRLLVL.